Listed here are 21 T cell receptor beta chains from one sample, sequenced in a study of CD8 T cells in Susac syndrome. RNA amounts of about 0.5 to 1 ug underwent reverse transcription with random hexamers. TCRdb called the immunoSEQ multiplex PCR reads again in MiXCR, with one record for every CDR3 protein. Of around 220,000 distinct CDR3 sequences listed, 90% to 95% are singletons. The specimen sequenced was CD8+ T cells from PBMCs. The source of these receptors is a human donor with multiple sclerosis.

The chain is built from TRBV20-1 and TRBJ2-1; D remains ambiguous. This CDR3 is built from 12 residues. Germline V CDR1 and CDR2: DFQATT, SNEGSKA (reference sequence). V was clipped by 5 bases and J by 5 bases, with 10 bases between them. In DNA, the CDR3 is TGCAGTGCTTCCTCGTCCGACAATGAGCAGTTCTTC. This encodes CSASSSDNEQFF.

The chain uses TRBV7-9 and TRBJ2-1; D is unclear. In germline, CDR1 is SEHNR, CDR2 FQNEAQ (reference sequence). V was clipped by 3 bases and J by 9 bases, with 3 bases between them. CDR3 length equals 10 residues. CDR3 sequence reads: CASSLAEQFF. The CDR3 DNA is TGTGCCAGCAGCTTGGCTGAGCAGTTCTTC.

The chain recombines TRBV7-8 with TRBJ1-1; TRBD1 is a possible D gene (6 bases). The CDR3 consists of 14 residues. V dropped 3 bases and J dropped 7 bases, with 15 bases sitting between them. The germline V gene has CDR1 SGHVS and CDR2 FQNEAQ. CDR3: CASSLAPTGSEAFF. CDR3 nucleotides: TGTGCCAGCAGCTTGGCCCCTACAGGGAGTGAAGCTTTCTTT.

This chain links TRBV6-2 or TRBV6-3 with TRBJ2-7; 11 bases agree with TRBD1. CDR1 and CDR2 (germline): MNHEY, SVGEGT. V lost 0 bases, J lost 3 bases, and 4 bases stayed unmatched. The CDR3 runs to 16 residues. In nucleotides, the CDR3 is TGTGCCAGCAGTTACTCATCCGGGACAGGGGGCTACGAGCAGTACTTC. It specifies CASSYSSGTGGYEQYF.

This clonotype showed up just a few times. The chain recombines TRBV7-9 with TRBJ2-7; the match to TRBD1 covers 9 bases. Germline CDR1 and CDR2: SEHNR and FQNEAQ (reference sequence). This CDR3 spans 14 amino acids. The junction had 5 bases not matched to a gene; V was cut back by 2 bases and J by 6 bases. The CDR3: CASSLTGTGPEQYF. The CDR3 DNA reads as TGTGCCAGCAGCTTAACCGGGACAGGGCCCGAGCAGTACTTC.

The chain joins TRBV7-2 to TRBJ2-7; D gene unclear. The germline CDR1 and CDR2 sequences are SGHTA and FQGNSA. Trimming took off 8 bases at V and 1 base at J, with 15 bases between the two ends. The CDR3 consists of 14 residues. The chain's CDR3 is CASRSTQGSYEQYF. CDR3 sequence (DNA): TGTGCCAGCCGCTCGACTCAAGGGTCCTACGAGCAGTACTTC.

The rearrangement uses TRBV2 and TRBJ2-5; D may be TRBD1 (5 bases). The CDR3 has 16 amino acids. CDR1 SNHLY and CDR2 FYNNEI come from the germline V gene. The V end lost 2 bases, the J end lost 2 bases, and 15 bases lay between the germline ends. The CDR3, as DNA: TGTGCCAGCAGTGAATTCAGGCGCAGGGAACAAGAGACCCAGTACTTC. Residues: CASSEFRRREQETQYF.

This clonotype was seen a handful of times. V is TRBV20-1 and J is TRBJ1-1; D gene ambiguous. CDR3 size: 11 residues. Trimming cost V 6 bases and J 7 bases, with 12 bases left between them. The germline V gene has CDR1 DFQATT and CDR2 SNEGSKA (reference sequence). The CDR3 region has the DNA TGCAGTGCCAGCCGTAGGTTTGAAGCTTTCTTT. It specifies CSASRRFEAFF.

The V call is TRBV7-6, the J call TRBJ2-1; TRBD2 matches at 8 bases. The CDR3 runs 15 residues. Germline assignment: CDR1 SGHVS and CDR2 FNYEAQ. The V segment lost 3 bases and the J segment 3 bases; nucleotides outside the gene matches: 4. CDR3 sequence: CASSFLSGDYNEQFF. As DNA, the CDR3 is TGTGCCAGCAGCTTCCTTAGCGGGGACTACAATGAGCAGTTCTTC. Full variable domain (rest looked up from reference TRBV7-6 and TRBJ2-1): GAGVSQSPRYKVTKRGQDVALRCDPISGHVSLYWYRQALGQGPEFLTYFNYEAQQDKSGLPNDRFSAERPEGSISTLTIQRTEQRDSAMYRCASSFLSGDYNEQFFGPGTRLTVL.

In nucleotides, the CDR3 is TGTGCCAGCAGTTACGCAGGCCAATACGAGCAGTACTTC. It codes for CASSYAGQYEQYF. The chain couples TRBV27 to TRBJ2-7, with D uncertain. Germline lookup yields CDR1 MNHEY and CDR2 SMNVEV (reference sequence). This CDR3 has 13 residues. The germline V and J ends were trimmed by 4 bases and 4 bases, with 11 bases remaining between them.

This chain joins TRBV12-3 or TRBV12-4 and TRBJ2-7; D not resolved. The CDR3 is made up of 12 amino acids. The V gene lost 3 bases and the J gene lost 5 bases, with 8 bases spanning the gap. CDR3 in DNA: TGTGCCAGCAGTTTCGAGATGCACGAGCAGTACTTC. As protein: CASSFEMHEQYF.

A few counts support this clonotype. The chain is built from TRBV27 and TRBJ2-7; TRBD2 matches at 10 bases. Germline CDR1 is MNHEY and CDR2 is SMNVEV (reference sequence). This CDR3 contains 13 residues. The J segment lost 4 bases and the V segment lost 6 bases, leaving 3 bases of the junction unmatched. The CDR3 DNA sequence: TGTGCCAGCAGACCTAGCGGGAGTTACGAGCAGTACTTC. Translation gives CASRPSGSYEQYF.

The CDR3 sequence: CASSSGRTEAFF. DNA for the CDR3: TGTGCCAGCAGCTCTGGGAGGACTGAAGCTTTCTTT. V is TRBV13 and J is TRBJ1-1; no clear D. CDR1 PRHDT and CDR2 FYEKMQ come from the germline V gene (reference sequence). The CDR3 runs to 12 residues. Trimming took 4 bases from V and 5 from J, leaving 8 bases between them.

This clonotype was picked up a small number of times. The CDR3 reads CASSYSGQLYEQYF. For the CDR3, the DNA is TGTGCCAGCAGTTACTCCGGGCAACTGTACGAGCAGTACTTC. The chain employs TRBV6-5 and TRBJ2-7; D gene unclear. Germline V CDR1 and CDR2: MNHEY, SVGAGI. The germline V and J ends were trimmed by 0 bases and 4 bases, with 10 bases remaining between them. The CDR3 is 14 amino acids.

The chain couples TRBV6-1 to TRBJ1-5; a possible D gene is TRBD1 (6 bases). Germline values: CDR1 MNHNS, CDR2 SASEGT. The CDR3 is made up of 15 amino acids. The V end lost 6 bases, the J end lost 7 bases, and 19 bases lay between the germline ends. CDR3 region: CASSQRYRDGQPQHF. In DNA form, the CDR3 reads TGTGCCAGCAGCCAGAGGTACAGGGACGGACAGCCCCAGCATTTT.

This clonotype was found once. The chain employs TRBV4-3 and TRBJ2-3; TRBD1 or TRBD2 may be the D gene (5 bases each). This CDR3 comprises 13 residues. V was cut by 0 bases and J by 4 bases, with 5 bases left in between. Germline loops: CDR1 LGHNA, CDR2 YSLEER. The DNA of the CDR3 is TGCGCCAGCAGCCAAGAGGGGGCAGATACGCAGTATTTT. This encodes CASSQEGADTQYF.

J is TRBJ2-3 and V is TRBV13, with TRBD2 matching over 10 bases. V lost 2 bases to trimming and J lost 4 bases; unmatched junction nucleotides: 6. Germline-derived CDR1 and CDR2 are PRHDT and FYEKMQ (reference sequence). The CDR3 runs 16 residues. The CDR3 loop is CASSLFRLAGSDTQYF. In nucleotides, the CDR3 is TGTGCCAGCAGCTTATTTCGACTAGCGGGTTCAGATACGCAGTATTTT. Together with reference TRBV13 and TRBJ2-3, the CDR3 gives the full variable domain: AAGVIQSPRHLIKEKRETATLKCYPIPRHDTVYWYQQGPGQDPQFLISFYEKMQSDKGSIPDRFSAQQFSDYHSELNMSSLELGDSALYFCASSLFRLAGSDTQYFGPGTRLTVL.

The CDR3 is CASSVKSDTQYF. CDR3 sequence (DNA): TGCGCCAGCAGCGTAAAGTCAGATACGCAGTATTTT. J is TRBJ2-3 and V is TRBV10-2; D not certain. The germline CDR1 and CDR2 sequences are WSHSY and SAAADI. V lost 6 bases and J lost 4, with 8 bases in between. The CDR3 covers 12 residues.

Here the CDR3 reads CASLGSQGEQFF. The CDR3 DNA reads TGTGCCTCACTGGGGTCCCAAGGTGAGCAGTTCTTC. The rearrangement uses TRBV6-2 or TRBV6-3 and TRBJ2-1, with D uncertain. With 11 bases removed from V and 9 bases from J, the gap between germline ends came to 17 bases. This CDR3 comprises 12 residues. The germline gives CDR1 MNHEY, CDR2 SVGEGT.

The genes are TRBV6-1 and TRBJ1-1; a weak D match, TRBD1 (6 bases). V lost 5 bases and J lost 2, with 12 bases in between. CDR3 length equals 14 residues. Germline V gene lookup returns CDR1 MNHNS and CDR2 SASEGT. As DNA, the CDR3 is TGTGCCAGCAGTCCGTGGGACACTAACACTGAAGCTTTCTTT. It is translated as CASSPWDTNTEAFF.

This clonotype showed up just a few times. The rearrangement joins TRBV29-1 to TRBJ1-1; D is unclear. CDR1 SQVTM and CDR2 ANQGSEA come from the germline V gene. The CDR3 covers 15 residues. Between the trimmed V and J ends, which lost 4 bases and 1 base, there was a span of 16 bases. The CDR3: CSVVGQNRPNTEAFF. The CDR3, as DNA: TGCAGCGTTGTCGGGCAGAACAGACCGAACACTGAAGCTTTCTTT.